This T cell receptor (beta chain) appears in the sequencing data of a study of shared T cell receptors in the human thymus. Using immunoSEQ multiplex PCR, the repertoire was profiled, and TCRdb retains in-frame clones only, with some absent. In the table there are almost 550,000 clones, 75% to 85% of which are singletons. This sample also belongs to another study, concerning human thymus T cells. That paper adds: Donor material was obtained from healthy Finnish infants undergoing corrective surgery for congenital heart defects. Surgeons resected thymus tissue during corrective heart surgery. Thymic and blood repertoires appeared to show biased V and J gene usage. Related research has reported that thymic repertoires overlap highly among unrelated individuals.

The source is a boy in the first two years of life with a congenital heart defect. Sequenced sample: thymocytes.

The DNA for the CDR3 is TGTGCCAGCAGTGAAAGGAGACTAGCGGGAGGGCCGCATACGCAGTATTTT. This encodes CASSERRLAGGPHTQYF. The chain recombines TRBV25-1 with TRBJ2-3; 14 bases are a match to TRBD2. Germline V gene lookup returns CDR1 MGHDK and CDR2 SYGVNS. This CDR3 contains 17 residues. Trimming removed 2 bases from V and 7 bases from J; junction bases left unmatched: 8.